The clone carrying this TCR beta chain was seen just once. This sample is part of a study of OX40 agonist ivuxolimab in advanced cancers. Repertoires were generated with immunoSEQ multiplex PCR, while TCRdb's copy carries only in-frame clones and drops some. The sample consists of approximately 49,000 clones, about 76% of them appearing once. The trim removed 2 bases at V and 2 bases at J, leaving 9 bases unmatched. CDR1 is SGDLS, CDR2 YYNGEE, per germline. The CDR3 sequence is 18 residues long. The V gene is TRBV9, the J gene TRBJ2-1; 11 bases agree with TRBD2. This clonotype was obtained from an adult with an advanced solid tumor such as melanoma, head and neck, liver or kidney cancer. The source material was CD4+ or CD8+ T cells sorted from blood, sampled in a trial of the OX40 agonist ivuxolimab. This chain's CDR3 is CASSVAGGGLAAYNEQFF. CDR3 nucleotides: TGTGCCAGCAGCGTGGCTGGGGGGGGACTAGCGGCCTACAATGAGCAGTTCTTC.